Described below is a single T cell receptor (beta chain) sequence and its context. The antigen is unknown. The data were produced by immunoSEQ multiplex PCR, yet TCRdb's version contains in-frame clones alone and is incomplete. Counted here are fewer than 110,000 clones, 90% occurring once; the ten biggest clones make up 1% to 1.5%. This specimen comes from a study of T cell responses to AZD1222 COVID-19 vaccine. The wider study: Analysis merged second doses at about 4 or about 12 weeks. Study-wide findings and caveats: Donors were largely white British and mainly female; clonal diversity was possibly underestimated. None of the repertoires were sampled until the peak T cell response had passed.

The receptor was isolated from an adult in good health. The material sequenced was peripheral blood, taken on day 0 of AZD1222 vaccination.

The CDR3 DNA sequence: TGTGCCAGCAGCCTCCGACAGGGGGCTAGGGATGAAAAACTGTTTTTT. This encodes CASSLRQGARDEKLFF. The rearrangement links TRBV5-6 to TRBJ1-4; 10 bases are a match to TRBD1. Trimming took 4 bases from V and 6 from J; bases not matched to a gene: 9. This CDR3 has 16 residues. Germline values: CDR1 SGHDT, CDR2 YYEEEE.